A selection of T cell receptor beta chains follows, all from one sample in a study of T cell responses to AZD1222 COVID-19 vaccine. Profiled with immunoSEQ multiplex PCR; TCRdb holds only in-frame clones, not every one. The top ten clones hold around 10% of a sample with roughly 120,000 clones, around 83% of them seen once. The sample in question was peripheral blood, obtained on day 0 of AZD1222 vaccination. The receptors here all came from an adult in good health. The CDR3 runs from the conserved cysteine through the conserved F or W. The order of the fields is D gene, V gene, J gene, clone size, CDR3 DNA, CDR3 protein. D genes are given only for firm matches. Expanded clones get a size class; other rows say once, few or many, or leave the size out.

D: NA; V: TRBV3-1/TRBV3-2; J: TRBJ1-1; size: NA; DNA: TGTGCCAGCAGCCAACCGGACACTGAAGCTTTCTTT; CDR3: CASSQPDTEAFF
D: NA; V: TRBV7-9; J: TRBJ2-1; size: NA; DNA: TGTGCCAGCAGCTTAATTCCTCTGGAGCAGTTCTTC; CDR3: CASSLIPLEQFF
D: NA; V: TRBV4-1; J: TRBJ1-2; size: NA; DNA: TGCGCCAGCAGCCAAGATTCTGGCAGGGCCACCTATGGCTACACCTTC; CDR3: CASSQDSGRATYGYTF
D: NA; V: TRBV7-2; J: TRBJ2-1; size: NA; DNA: TGTGCCAGCAGCTTACGGCGGGTCTCCTACAATGAGCAGTTCTTC; CDR3: CASSLRRVSYNEQFF
D: NA; V: TRBV19; J: TRBJ1-3; size: NA; DNA: TGTGCCAGTAGTATTTATGGAAACACCATATATTTT; CDR3: CASSIYGNTIYF
D: NA; V: TRBV2; J: TRBJ1-2; size: NA; DNA: TGTGCCAGCAGCCCACAGGGTAACTATGGCTACACCTTC; CDR3: CASSPQGNYGYTF
D: TRBD1; V: TRBV7-8; J: TRBJ1-1; size: NA; DNA: TGTGCCAGCAGCACAGGGACAGGCATGAACACTGAAGCTTTCTTT; CDR3: CASSTGTGMNTEAFF
D: TRBD1; V: TRBV6-2/TRBV6-3; J: TRBJ1-2; size: NA; DNA: TGTGCCAGCAGCGCAGGGGGCTATGGCTACACCTTC; CDR3: CASSAGGYGYTF
D: NA; V: TRBV28; J: TRBJ1-1; size: NA; DNA: TGTGCCAGCAGTCCAGGAGGGGGAATGAACACTGAAGCTTTCTTT; CDR3: CASSPGGGMNTEAFF
D: NA; V: TRBV18; J: TRBJ1-1; size: NA; DNA: TGTGCCAGCTCACCACGTGAGGACACTGAAGCTTTCTTT; CDR3: CASSPREDTEAFF
D: NA; V: TRBV19; J: TRBJ2-1; size: NA; DNA: TGTGCCAGTAGTAGCGCGGGGGCCTCCTACAATGAGCAGTTCTTC; CDR3: CASSSAGASYNEQFF
D: NA; V: TRBV10-3; J: TRBJ2-3; size: NA; DNA: TGTGCCATCAGTGGCAGGGAATTCGCAGATACGCAGTATTTT; CDR3: CAISGREFADTQYF
D: TRBD1; V: TRBV27; J: TRBJ2-3; size: NA; DNA: TGTGCCAGCAGTCTCACAGGGGGCGGATACACAGATACGCAGTATTTT; CDR3: CASSLTGGGYTDTQYF
D: NA; V: TRBV6-1; J: TRBJ1-1; size: NA; DNA: TGTGCCAGCAGTGAATATGAAGCTTTCTTT; CDR3: CASSEYEAFF
D: TRBD1; V: TRBV30; J: TRBJ1-2; size: NA; DNA: TGTGCCTGGGGAACCGGGGACAGCGGCTATGGCTACACCTTC; CDR3: CAWGTGDSGYGYTF
D: TRBD2; V: TRBV5-1; J: TRBJ2-3; size: NA; DNA: TGCGCCAGCAACACGGGACTAGCGGGCGCAGATACGCAGTATTTT; CDR3: CASNTGLAGADTQYF
D: NA; V: TRBV10-3; J: TRBJ1-5; size: NA; DNA: TGTGCCATCAGTGGACAGGATAGCAATCAGCCCCAGCATTTT; CDR3: CAISGQDSNQPQHF
D: NA; V: TRBV30; J: TRBJ2-3; size: NA; DNA: TGTGCCTGGAGTATCCAGGGCACAGATACGCAGTATTTT; CDR3: CAWSIQGTDTQYF
D: NA; V: TRBV10-2; J: TRBJ2-1; size: NA; DNA: TGCGCCAGCAGGGAGTTAAGGGGCGCTTTTAATGAGCAGTTCTTC; CDR3: CASRELRGAFNEQFF
D: NA; V: TRBV14; J: TRBJ2-7; size: NA; DNA: TGTGCCAGCAGCCGTAGTTCCTACGAGCAGTACTTC; CDR3: CASSRSSYEQYF
D: NA; V: TRBV6-5; J: TRBJ1-1; size: once; DNA: TGTGCCAGCAGAGTACAGGGTGACACTGAAGCTTTCTTT; CDR3: CASRVQGDTEAFF
D: NA; V: TRBV4-1; J: TRBJ2-3; size: NA; DNA: TGCGCCAGCAGCCAAGTCCGGGACATCACAGATACGCAGTATTTT; CDR3: CASSQVRDITDTQYF
D: NA; V: TRBV5-1; J: TRBJ1-2; size: NA; DNA: TGCGCCAGCAGCTTGGAACCTCAGTGGGATCGGTATGGCTACACCTTC; CDR3: CASSLEPQWDRYGYTF
D: NA; V: TRBV11-1; J: TRBJ2-2; size: NA; DNA: TGTGCCAGCAGATCGACCGGGGAGCTGTTTTTT; CDR3: CASRSTGELFF
D: TRBD1; V: TRBV5-1; J: TRBJ1-1; size: NA; DNA: TGCGCCAGCAGCTGGTCGGGGACAGGGGGCACTGAAGCTTTCTTT; CDR3: CASSWSGTGGTEAFF
D: TRBD2; V: TRBV4-2; J: TRBJ2-1; size: NA; DNA: TGTGCCAGCAGCCAAGGGGCTGGCGGGAGCTCCTACAATGAGCAGTTCTTC; CDR3: CASSQGAGGSSYNEQFF
D: TRBD1; V: TRBV19; J: TRBJ1-5; size: NA; DNA: TGTGCCACCAGGGGACAGGGCCTTCAGCCCCAGCATTTT; CDR3: CATRGQGLQPQHF
D: NA; V: TRBV5-1; J: TRBJ2-5; size: NA; DNA: TGCGCCAGCAGCTCCCAGGGGGGGCAAGAGACCCAGTACTTC; CDR3: CASSSQGGQETQYF
D: NA; V: TRBV5-8; J: TRBJ2-7; size: NA; DNA: TGTGCCAGCAGCTTGTTACAGGGCAGGCGCTACGAGCAGTACTTC; CDR3: CASSLLQGRRYEQYF
D: NA; V: TRBV10-1; J: TRBJ2-3; size: NA; DNA: TGCGCCAGCAGTGATGGAGGGAGTACAGATACGCAGTATTTT; CDR3: CASSDGGSTDTQYF
D: TRBD2; V: TRBV5-1; J: TRBJ2-7; size: NA; DNA: TGCGCCAGCAGCCCAGGGACTAGGGACTACGAGCAGTACTTC; CDR3: CASSPGTRDYEQYF
D: TRBD2; V: TRBV7-9; J: TRBJ2-7; size: once; DNA: TGTGCCAGCAGCTTTTATGAAGCGGGGGTAGACGAGCAGTACTTC; CDR3: CASSFYEAGVDEQYF
D: NA; V: TRBV11-2; J: TRBJ2-7; size: NA; DNA: TGTGCCAGCAGCTTAGAGCCTACCTCCTACGAGCAGTACTTC; CDR3: CASSLEPTSYEQYF
D: TRBD2; V: TRBV10-3; J: TRBJ2-1; size: NA; DNA: TGTGCCATCAGGGGATCACCGGGACTAGCGGGGATAGGGGAAGAGCAGTTCTTC; CDR3: CAIRGSPGLAGIGEEQFF
D: NA; V: TRBV7-2; J: TRBJ2-5; size: NA; DNA: TGTGCCAGCAGCACATCTTCGGGTACCCAGTACTTC; CDR3: CASSTSSGTQYF
D: TRBD1; V: TRBV28; J: TRBJ1-5; size: NA; DNA: TGTGCCAGCAGTTTTGGAGGGGGCAGTCAGCCCCAGCATTTT; CDR3: CASSFGGGSQPQHF
D: NA; V: TRBV11-2; J: TRBJ1-3; size: NA; DNA: TGTGCCAGCAGTTCCGGGGGAGTCAGGGCCACTTCAGCCTTCTCTGGAAACACCATATATTTT; CDR3: CASSSGGVRATSAFSGNTIYF
D: NA; V: TRBV18; J: TRBJ1-4; size: NA; DNA: TGTGCCAGCTCACCCTCGACAGCAACTAATGAAAAACTGTTTTTT; CDR3: CASSPSTATNEKLFF
D: NA; V: TRBV4-1; J: TRBJ2-4; size: NA; DNA: TGCGCCAGCAGCCCCCGCGGGAAGGGAGTACAAAACATTCAGTACTTC; CDR3: CASSPRGKGVQNIQYF
D: NA; V: TRBV3-1/TRBV3-2; J: TRBJ1-5; size: NA; DNA: TGTGCCAGCAGCCCGACAAGGTGGGGCAATCAGCCCCAGCATTTT; CDR3: CASSPTRWGNQPQHF
D: NA; V: TRBV18; J: TRBJ2-7; size: NA; DNA: TGTGCCAGCTCACAGACAGGAACCTACGAGCAGTACTTC; CDR3: CASSQTGTYEQYF
D: NA; V: TRBV7-9; J: TRBJ1-4; size: few; DNA: TGTGCCAGCAGCTTAGTACCACTAGGGTCAGCAACTAATGAAAAACTGTTTTTT; CDR3: CASSLVPLGSATNEKLFF
D: TRBD2; V: TRBV19; J: TRBJ2-1; size: NA; DNA: TGTGCCAGTACTAGCGGGCATTACAATGAGCAGTTCTTC; CDR3: CASTSGHYNEQFF
D: NA; V: TRBV18; J: TRBJ2-1; size: NA; DNA: TGTGCCAGCTCACCACCGGGGGGGCCCGCGAATGAGCAGTTCTTC; CDR3: CASSPPGGPANEQFF
D: NA; V: TRBV6-2/TRBV6-3; J: TRBJ1-6; size: once; DNA: TGTGCCAGCAGTTACAGGGGGAGCTCCTATAATTCACCCCTCCACTTT; CDR3: CASSYRGSSYNSPLHF
D: TRBD1; V: TRBV5-8; J: TRBJ2-3; size: NA; DNA: TGTGCCAGCAGCCCGCAGACAGGGGGCACAGATACGCAGTATTTT; CDR3: CASSPQTGGTDTQYF
D: NA; V: TRBV20-1; J: TRBJ1-2; size: once; DNA: TGCAGTGCTAGTGGGGGGGACGGCTATGGCTACACCTTC; CDR3: CSASGGDGYGYTF
D: TRBD1; V: TRBV10-1; J: TRBJ2-7; size: once; DNA: TGCGCCAGCAGTTATGGACAGGGGCCCTACGAGCAGTACTTC; CDR3: CASSYGQGPYEQYF
D: NA; V: TRBV5-1; J: TRBJ2-1; size: NA; DNA: TGCGCCAGCAGCTTGGACGTCAGTGAGCAGTTCTTC; CDR3: CASSLDVSEQFF
D: NA; V: TRBV6-1; J: TRBJ1-1; size: NA; DNA: TGTGCCAGCAGTGAAGCTGCCCTCACTGAAGCTTTCTTT; CDR3: CASSEAALTEAFF
D: NA; V: TRBV9; J: TRBJ2-3; size: once; DNA: TGTGCCAGCAGCCCCGGGCGGGCTACAGATACGCAGTATTTT; CDR3: CASSPGRATDTQYF
D: NA; V: TRBV7-2; J: TRBJ2-7; size: NA; DNA: TGTGCCAGCAGCTTAGGACGGCTAGCCCACGAGCAGTACTTC; CDR3: CASSLGRLAHEQYF
D: NA; V: TRBV5-1; J: TRBJ1-5; size: NA; DNA: TGCGCCAGCAGCGATTCGACAGAAAATCAGCCCCAGCATTTT; CDR3: CASSDSTENQPQHF
D: TRBD1; V: TRBV3-1/TRBV3-2; J: TRBJ2-5; size: NA; DNA: TGTGCCAGCAGCCAGCTGACAGGGGGCGTTTCGGAGACCCAGTACTTC; CDR3: CASSQLTGGVSETQYF